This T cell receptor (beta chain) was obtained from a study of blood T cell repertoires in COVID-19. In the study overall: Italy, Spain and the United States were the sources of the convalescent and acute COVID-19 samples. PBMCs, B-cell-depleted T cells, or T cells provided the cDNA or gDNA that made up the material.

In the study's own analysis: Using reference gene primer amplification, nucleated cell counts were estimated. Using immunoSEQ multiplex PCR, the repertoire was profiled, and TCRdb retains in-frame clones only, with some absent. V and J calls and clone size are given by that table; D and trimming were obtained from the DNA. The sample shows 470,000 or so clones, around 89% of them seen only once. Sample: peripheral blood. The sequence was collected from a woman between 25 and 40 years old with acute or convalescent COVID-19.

The CDR3 sequence is CASSLGIGTWPYNEQFF. CDR3 nucleotides: TGCGCCAGCAGCTTGGGCATCGGGACATGGCCTTACAATGAGCAGTTCTTC. The rearrangement uses TRBV5-1 and TRBJ2-1, with D perhaps matching TRBD1 (6 bases). CDR3 length equals 17 residues. CDR1 and CDR2 from the germline V gene are SGHRS and YFSETQ. Trimming stripped 0 bases from V and 4 bases from J, with 17 bases between.